This entry describes one TCR beta chain. Authors' analysis steps: Amplified reference gene primers provided the basis for estimating nucleated cell counts. The table came from immunoSEQ multiplex PCR; TCRdb's copy has only in-frame clones and leaves some out. V, J and clone size reflect that table, while D and trimming were determined from the DNA. The data show about 90,000 clones, roughly four fifths seen once. The entry originates in a study of blood T cell repertoires in COVID-19. Study summary: Whether acute or convalescent, the COVID-19 samples came from the United States, Italy and Spain. Sources were T cells, B-cell-depleted T cells, or PBMCs; the material itself was cDNA or gDNA.

This CDR3 region has 14 residues. The germline V gene encodes CDR1 MDHEN and CDR2 SYDVKM. V shed 7 bases and J shed 1 base, with 8 bases lying between them. Sequencing was carried out using peripheral blood. This chain joins TRBV28 and TRBJ1-6, with unresolved D. The TCR originated in a human donor in a cohort sampled during active COVID-19. The DNA for the CDR3 is TGTGCCAGCAAACTTCTTTCCTATAATTCACCCCTCCACTTT. It yields the protein CASKLLSYNSPLHF.